The 21 T cell receptor beta chains given below trace back to one sample, sequenced in a study of blood T cell repertoires in COVID-19. Only in-frame clones appear in the TCRdb table, and some are missing; sequencing was by immunoSEQ multiplex PCR. The sample includes roughly 320,000 clones, more than 85% seen only once; the top ten take about 4.2%. The sample consisted of PBMCs or T cells enriched from blood (not recorded which). All receptors come from a woman in her 30s who had been exposed to COVID-19.

The chain uses TRBV5-1 and TRBJ1-1; 9 bases match TRBD1. V was clipped by 3 bases and J by 4 bases; unmatched bases: 13. This CDR3 spans 17 amino acids. The germline CDR1 and CDR2 sequences are SGHRS and YFSETQ. CDR3 nucleotide sequence: TGCGCCAGCAGCTGGCGTCTAAACAGGGGGCAGGGCACTGAAGCTTTCTTT. Residues: CASSWRLNRGQGTEAFF. The full variable domain, its missing parts supplied by reference TRBV5-1 and TRBJ1-1, is KAGVTQTPRYLIKTRGQQVTLSCSPISGHRSVSWYQQTPGQGLQFLFEYFSETQRNKGNFPGRFSGRQFSNSRSEMNVSTLELGDSALYLCASSWRLNRGQGTEAFFGQGTRLTVV.

CDR3 loop: CASSSDSYTEAFF. The CDR3 DNA sequence: TGTGCCAGCAGTTCCGACAGCTACACTGAAGCTTTCTTT. V is TRBV28 and J is TRBJ1-1; tentatively, D is TRBD1 (5 bases). This CDR3 contains 13 residues. The germline V and J ends were trimmed by 4 bases and 3 bases, with 9 bases remaining between them. From germline, CDR1 is MDHEN and CDR2 SYDVKM.

The chain joins TRBV7-8 to TRBJ1-4; 7 bases are a match to TRBD1. The CDR3 totals 16 residues. With 3 bases clipped from V and 3 bases from J, the junction kept 7 bases outside the gene matches. From germline, CDR1 is SGHVS and CDR2 FQNEAQ. The CDR3 is CASSLRRDRPNEKLFF. The DNA of the CDR3 is TGTGCCAGCAGCTTGAGAAGGGACAGACCTAATGAAAAACTGTTTTTT.

The rearrangement links TRBV12-5 to TRBJ1-5; TRBD1 is a possible D gene (5 bases). Per germline, CDR1 LGHNT and CDR2 FRNRAP. The CDR3 runs 16 residues. V was trimmed by 5 bases and J by 0 bases, leaving 14 bases between them. The CDR3 region has the DNA TGTGCTAGTGGTAATTTCGGGGACTATAGCAATCAGCCCCAGCATTTT. Protein: CASGNFGDYSNQPQHF.

J is TRBJ2-7 and V is TRBV7-9, with D perhaps matching TRBD1 (6 bases). The CDR3 has 11 residues. Trimming left V 5 bases short and J 10 bases short, with 12 bases between. Germline assignment: CDR1 SEHNR and CDR2 FQNEAQ (reference sequence). In DNA, the CDR3 is TGTGCCAGCAGCCGTGTGACAGGCCAGTACTTC. Encoded protein: CASSRVTGQYF.

The chain carries TRBV4-2 and TRBJ2-3; 10 bases fit TRBD2. The V gene end was trimmed by 2 bases and the J gene end by 0 bases; junction bases not matched to a gene: 8. CDR1 LGHNA and CDR2 YNFKEQ come from the germline V gene. This CDR3 has 18 residues. The CDR3 DNA sequence: TGTGCCAGCAGCCAATGGTCTAGCGGGGGCCTCAGCACAGATACGCAGTATTTT. Protein: CASSQWSSGGLSTDTQYF.

V is TRBV9 and J is TRBJ1-2, with 7 positions matching TRBD1. The V segment lost 4 bases and the J segment 2 bases; nucleotides outside the gene matches: 8. This CDR3 has 15 amino acids. From germline, CDR1 is SGDLS and CDR2 YYNGEE. The CDR3, as DNA: TGTGCCAGCAGCTCCACAGGGGCCCCAAACTATGGCTACACCTTC. Translated: CASSSTGAPNYGYTF.

The rearrangement uses TRBV6-6 and TRBJ1-2; weak D call: TRBD1 (6 bases). Deletions cut 6 bases from V and 2 bases from J, with 7 bases between. This CDR3 is built from 12 residues. The germline CDR1 and CDR2 sequences are MNHNY and SVGAGI (reference sequence). The CDR3 coding sequence is TGTGCCAGCAGCAGGGGAAACTATGGCTACACCTTC. It is translated as CASSRGNYGYTF.

This rearrangement joins TRBV2 to TRBJ1-1; unclear D gene. CDR3 size: 14 residues. Germline V CDR1 and CDR2: SNHLY, FYNNEI. Trimming took off 3 bases at V and 4 bases at J, with 12 bases between the two ends. In nucleotides, the CDR3 is TGTGCCAGCAGTGATTTTAGCGGAGGCACTGAAGCTTTCTTT. Encoded protein: CASSDFSGGTEAFF.

The sample holds a few counts of this clone. The chain is built from TRBV4-1 and TRBJ2-2; 9 positions match TRBD1. This CDR3 comprises 21 residues. CDR1 is MGHRA and CDR2 is YSYEKL in the germline V gene. The J segment lost 1 base and the V segment lost 1 base, leaving 16 bases of the junction unmatched. CDR3 coding DNA: TGCGCCAGCAGCCAAGGACCTCTCACAGGGGGCGGGCGCCAGAACACCGGGGAGCTGTTTTTT. Its translation: CASSQGPLTGGGRQNTGELFF.

The rearrangement uses TRBV9 and TRBJ1-2; 8 bases are a match to TRBD1. The CDR3 has 14 residues. J was trimmed by 10 bases and V by 0 bases; bases with no gene match: 8. Germline CDR1 reads SGDLS; CDR2 reads YYNGEE. The CDR3 bases are TGTGCCAGCAGCGTAGCTGTTAACAGGGGGGACTACACCTTC. Its translation: CASSVAVNRGDYTF.

The rearrangement links TRBV18 to TRBJ2-7; 7 nucleotides align to TRBD1. V shed 6 bases, J shed 0 bases, and the junction held 5 bases outside the gene matches. This CDR3 is built from 14 residues. Per the germline V gene, CDR1 is KGHSH and CDR2 is LQKENI. CDR3 sequence: CASSRGQDSYEQYF. As DNA, the CDR3 is TGTGCCAGCTCCCGAGGACAGGACTCCTACGAGCAGTACTTC.

This clone was seen only a few times. The chain employs TRBV2 and TRBJ2-3; 10 nucleotides agree with TRBD2. In germline, CDR1 is SNHLY, CDR2 FYNNEI. The junction had 7 bases not matched to a gene; V was cut back by 5 bases and J by 5 bases. The length of the CDR3 is 15 residues. DNA for the CDR3: TGTGCCAGCAGTCCTCCCTGGACTAGCGGAGATACGCAGTATTTT. Amino acids: CASSPPWTSGDTQYF.

The V and J genes are TRBV12-3 or TRBV12-4 and TRBJ1-5; no firm D call. V was pared by 1 base and J by 5 bases, with 6 bases between. CDR3 length: 13 residues. Here the CDR3 DNA reads TGTGCCAGCAGTTTAGGGCCCTATCAGCCCCAGCATTTT. Protein product: CASSLGPYQPQHF.

The chain joins TRBV19 to TRBJ1-2; D gene uncertain. CDR3 size: 14 residues. The V end was cut by 7 bases, the J end by 5 bases, with 17 bases between. Germline V CDR1 and CDR2: LNHDA, SQIVND (reference sequence). Written as DNA, the CDR3 is TGTGCCAGTACCCCATCAGAGGAATTGTATGGCTACACCTTC. Amino acid sequence: CASTPSEELYGYTF.

The chain employs TRBV11-2 and TRBJ2-1, with TRBD1 as a possible D gene (7 bases). Trimming took off 3 bases at V and 4 bases at J, with 10 bases between the two ends. Germline V gene lookup returns CDR1 SGHAT and CDR2 FQNNGV. The CDR3 length is 14 residues. The chain's CDR3 is CASSFQGGYNEQFF. The CDR3 coding sequence is TGTGCCAGCAGCTTCCAGGGGGGTTACAATGAGCAGTTCTTC.

The rearrangement joins TRBV7-9 to TRBJ2-3, with 8 bases lining up with TRBD2. Germline V gives CDR1 SEHNR, CDR2 FQNEAQ (reference sequence). V lost 4 bases to trimming and J lost 5 bases; unmatched junction nucleotides: 14. CDR3 size: 17 residues. CDR3 amino acids: CASSSPLLAGWEDTQYF. The CDR3 bases are TGTGCCAGCAGCTCACCCCTTTTAGCGGGGTGGGAAGATACGCAGTATTTT.

The sample holds a few counts of this clone. The V gene is TRBV11-2, the J gene TRBJ2-7; no firm D call. Germline V gives CDR1 SGHAT, CDR2 FQNNGV. The CDR3 extends over 14 amino acids. V was clipped by 4 bases and J by 2 bases, with 12 bases between them. CDR3 in amino acids: CASSSIRLTYEQYF. In DNA form, the CDR3 reads TGTGCCAGCAGCTCCATCAGGCTTACCTACGAGCAGTACTTC.

The chain joins TRBV5-1 to TRBJ2-7, with 10 bases identical to TRBD1. The germline CDR1 and CDR2 sequences are SGHRS and YFSETQ. The CDR3 spans 13 residues. With V trimmed by 5 bases and J by 3 bases, 2 bases remained unmatched. For the CDR3, the DNA is TGCGCCAGCAGGAGGACAGGGGGCTACGAGCAGTACTTC. This translates into CASRRTGGYEQYF.

This sequence joins TRBV7-3 and TRBJ2-1; no clear D gene. CDR3 length: 13 residues. Germline V lookup: CDR1 SGHTA, CDR2 FQGTGA. The V gene lost 3 bases and the J gene lost 5 bases, with 8 bases spanning the gap. The CDR3 bases are TGTGCCAGCAGCTTGTCGTCCCACAATGAGCAGTTCTTC. Protein: CASSLSSHNEQFF.

This rearrangement joins TRBV19 to TRBJ1-4; maybe TRBD1 (5 bases). The CDR3 covers 14 residues. Trimming took off 7 bases at V and 0 bases at J, with 9 bases between the two ends. Germline V gives CDR1 LNHDA, CDR2 SQIVND (reference sequence). In DNA, the CDR3 is TGTGCCAGTACAGGGTCAGCAACTAATGAAAAACTGTTTTTT. It encodes CASTGSATNEKLFF.